A single sample gave rise to the 8 T cell receptor beta chains below, sequenced in a study of blood T cells in healthy people across ages. A sample-barcoded 5' primer and a J-beta primer mix were used in a second PCR of roughly 6 to 12 cycles. From the 5' RACE reads, TCRdb called clonotypes with MiXCR, one entry per CDR3 protein. The sample lists 1.8 million or so distinct CDR3 sequences, roughly 43% occurring once. The sequencing sample was made of blood. The receptors here all came from a human donor in good health.

V is TRBV6-5 and J is TRBJ2-1; tentative D call: TRBD2 (6 bases). Trimming stripped 2 bases from V and 8 bases from J, with 13 bases between. The CDR3 has 14 residues. CDR1 is MNHEY and CDR2 is SVGAGI in the germline V gene. CDR3 DNA: TGTGCCAGCAGTTACAACAATCTAGCGCATGAGCAGTTCTTC. Its translation is CASSYNNLAHEQFF.

The chain uses TRBV10-3 and TRBJ1-2, with TRBD1 as a possible D gene (6 bases). This CDR3 has 14 residues. Trimming removed 3 bases at V and 4 bases at J, with 12 bases between. Germline V gene lookup returns CDR1 ENHRY and CDR2 SYGVKD. CDR3 sequence: CAISEGGGSYGYTF. CDR3 DNA sequence: TGTGCCATCAGTGAAGGAGGGGGGAGCTATGGCTACACCTTC.

The V and J genes are TRBV7-3 and TRBJ2-1; TRBD1 is a possible D gene (6 bases). Between the trimmed V and J ends, which lost 5 bases and 0 bases, there was a span of 11 bases. Germline V CDR1 and CDR2: SGHTA, FQGTGA. The CDR3 covers 15 residues. The CDR3 nucleotides read TGTGCCAGCAGCCTGGGACAAACCTCCTACAATGAGCAGTTCTTC. It yields the protein CASSLGQTSYNEQFF.

The chain couples TRBV5-1 to TRBJ1-1, with a tentative D call TRBD1 (5 bases). CDR1 is SGHRS, CDR2 YFSETQ, per germline. The CDR3 totals 16 residues. V lost 1 base and J 4 bases, leaving 17 bases between the germline ends. Written as DNA, the CDR3 is TGCGCCAGCAGCTTGTCGACAGTTAAAATGGGCACTGAAGCTTTCTTT. It specifies CASSLSTVKMGTEAFF.

The V and J genes are TRBV20-1 and TRBJ2-1; D is uncertain. Trimming removed 5 bases from V and 2 bases from J, with 13 bases in between. CDR1 DFQATT and CDR2 SNEGSKA come from the germline V gene (reference sequence). CDR3 length: 14 amino acids. CDR3 loop: CSAFNLGAYNEQFF. Written as DNA, the CDR3 is TGCAGTGCTTTTAACCTAGGCGCCTACAATGAGCAGTTCTTC.

This clonotype was observed a few times. The CDR3 loop reads CATSRSPYYGYTF. CDR3 DNA: TGTGCCACCAGCAGATCCCCTTACTATGGCTACACCTTC. V and J are TRBV15 and TRBJ1-2, with unresolved D. The CDR3 runs 13 residues. Germline V lookup: CDR1 LNHNV, CDR2 YYDKDF (reference sequence). The ends were cut back, 2 bases at V and 3 bases at J, with 7 bases in the middle.

This clonotype appeared a few times. V gene TRBV24-1 combines with J gene TRBJ2-4, with TRBD1 matching over 12 bases. The germline V gene has CDR1 KGHDR and CDR2 SFDVKD. The CDR3 contains 15 residues. Unmatched junction bases numbered 10, after V lost 4 bases and J lost 13 bases. The DNA for the CDR3 is TGTGCCACCAGTGACGTGGGACAGGGGGCTGGAGAGCAGTACTTC. This gives the protein CATSDVGQGAGEQYF.

This clonotype has more than one count but fewer than ten. The chain has TRBV24-1 and TRBJ2-6, with D perhaps matching TRBD1 (6 bases). Germline V gives CDR1 KGHDR, CDR2 SFDVKD. V lost 4 bases and J lost 6, with 15 bases in between. CDR3 size: 16 residues. CDR3 nucleotide sequence: TGTGCCACCAGTGACGCAGGGGCCTCGGAGGCCAACGTCCTGACTTTC. As protein: CATSDAGASEANVLTF.